This T cell receptor beta chain was recovered during a study of shared clonotypes between healthy human individuals. Assay runs were performed at deep level. As handled by the study authors: Junction-only sequences without quality scores came from ImmunoSEQ, so filtering differed. Method: immunoSEQ multiplex PCR; TCRdb's copy keeps in-frame clones and lacks some. V and J calls and clone size are given by that table; D and trimming were obtained from the DNA. The sample has fewer than 600,000 clones; around three quarters are singletons. This sequence originates from a woman aged 40 to 49 in good health. Some clones in this sample may be carry-over from other donors' samples. Sequencing input: PBMCs.

The CDR3 is CASSLGGSTISNEQFF. CDR3 coding DNA: TGTGCCAGCAGCTTAGGGGGCTCGACAATCAGCAATGAGCAGTTCTTC. The V gene is TRBV11-2, the J gene TRBJ2-1, with D perhaps matching TRBD1 (5 bases). Deletions cut 1 base from V and 6 bases from J, with 16 bases between. The CDR3 sequence is 16 residues long. Germline CDR1 and CDR2: SGHAT and FQNNGV.